This T cell receptor beta chain was recovered during a study of shared clonotypes between healthy human individuals (dated by TCRdb to the early 2020s). The study in broad terms: A few men and a couple of women, aged 18 to 49 years, made up the cohort. Each donor's leukapheresis produced roughly between roughly 0.85 and 10 billion PBMCs. Different laboratories and diverse techniques were used to prepare libraries and sequence TCR repertoires, to increase sequencing depth and limit assay-specific biases. To estimate repertoire size and how much clonotype sharing occurs between individuals, the study deeply sequenced the blood TCR repertoires of roughly 5 healthy adults. For each donor, three plates each were used for CD4 naive and CD4 memory, two plates were used for CD8 naive, and one plate was used for CD8 memory.

The germline V gene encodes CDR1 LGHNA and CDR2 YSLEER. The CDR3 sequence holds 12 residues, the cysteine and phenylalanine included. Only CDR3 DNA is held: 36 bases, read in frame from base 1. V is clipped by 1 base and J by 7 bases, and the sequence between their germline boundaries is 7 bases long. The study at large found these results: Larger estimated clonotype richness was generally found for naive subsets than for memory subsets. Incomplete sequencing was indicated by rarefaction of sorted-subset datasets, despite the large sequencing depth. About 5% of naive CD4, around 4% of naive CD8, 2.3% of memory CD4, and over 0.35% of memory CD8 clonotypes were shared across several donors. Higher generation probabilities were observed for clonotypes shared by all four sorted-subset donors than for non-shared clonotypes. The genetic and exposure-history diversity represented was limited by the small number of donors. Only blood was sampled, and tissue TCR repertoires likely differ from those in blood. Pairwise subsampling indicated that sequencing depth was expected to affect the degree of clonotype sharing among donors.

CD8 naive samples were CD45RO-negative cells positively selected for CCR7, giving a CD45RA+CCR7+ population that excluded TemRA cells. The donors were healthy, HIV-negative adults with no recently reported acute infections or vaccinations. Only Caucasian adults living in Nashville, Tennessee, USA were represented among the donors. After blood collection by leukapheresis, PBMCs were isolated using Ficoll-Histopaque density gradient centrifugation and then cryopreserved in the vapor phase of liquid nitrogen. Analytical flow cytometry was used to check the purity and quantity of each magnetically sorted T cell population. Genomic DNA was isolated from each sorted fraction and quantified by UV absorbance on a Nanodrop 2000c. TCR CDR3 regions were amplified from genomic DNA by multiplex PCR using the deep immunoSEQ assay. Extracted genomic DNA from each cell subset was spread evenly across all wells of several immunoSEQ 96-well plates, with each plate serving as a replicate. For sorted subsets, each replicate PCR was loaded with approximately 200 ng genomic DNA, equivalent to about 30,000 T cell genomes. The purified libraries were quantified using a Qubit 3.0 fluorometer, sized with a Bioanalyzer 2100, and then quantified again using the KAPA Library Quantification kit. Each immunoSEQ 96-well plate was sequenced on its own single-read 150-cycle Illumina NextSeq 550 flow cell. Regarding the original processing steps: The immunoSEQ output contained only junctional sequences without quality scores, so filtering could not match that applied to full-length reads. Sequences were annotated with PyIR, a Python wrapper for IgBLAST v1.9, and V/J genes and CDR3 were assigned using IMGT germline references. Reads with weak V/J assignments (E-value above 1e-6), missing CDR3, stop codons, out-of-frame junctions, or ambiguous translated residues were removed. V3J clonotypes were defined as sequences sharing the same inferred V gene, J gene, and CDR3 amino acid sequence. Percentage overlap between repertoires was calculated by dividing the number of shared unique clonotypes by the size of the smaller repertoire. RTK rarefaction, the Chao1 estimator, and Recon v2.1 estimates of unobserved clonotypes were used to assess repertoire richness. For all TCRbeta clonotypes obtained by the gDNA method from several donors, generation probabilities were computed with OLGA. This immuneACCESS table, as held by TCRdb, lists in-frame sequences with V and J called but not all clones. Of the missing ones, under half trace to an unresolved V gene in checked studies; the others have no known cause. V, J and clone size are those of that table, while D and trimming were read from the DNA. This sample comprises over 2 million clones, roughly 94% of them detected only once. The ten biggest clones cover 0.85% to 1.3% of the sample.

A remark on this clone: This clone's antigen is unknown. No base-level quality is on record; no much larger clone is a single base apart.

Sequenced input: naive CD8+ T cells sorted from blood. What this sample's cell subset or site label stands for: CD45RA+CCR7+. The V gene is TRBV4-3 and the J gene is TRBJ1-2; the best D guess is TRBD1, with 5 bases matching. This TCR derives from a man between 18 and 35 years old in good health. The nucleotide sequence reads as follows: TGCGCCAGCAGCCAAGGGGGACCTGGCTACACCTTC. This is translated as CASSQGGPGYTF.